Listed below are T cell receptor beta chains from one sample, sequenced in a study of neoadjuvant anti-PD-1 for oral cavity cancer. Profiling relied on immunoSEQ multiplex PCR, and the TCRdb table lists in-frame clones only, not all of them. The sample has over 65,000 clones, roughly nine tenths seen once. The material was PBMCs, obtained after nivolumab (anti-PD-1) treatment. The receptors here all came from a person aged 35-80 years with oral cavity squamous cell carcinoma. Both conserved end residues are part of each CDR3. A D gene is named only where the DNA matches it firmly. Expanded clones get a size class; other rows say once, few or many, or leave the size out.

size	V	J	D	DNA	CDR3
NA	TRBV7-8	TRBJ2-1	NA	TGTGCCAGCAGCTCTGGTTGGAAGGGGTCCTACAATGAGCAGTTCTTC	CASSSGWKGSYNEQFF
NA	TRBV6-6	TRBJ2-6	NA	TGTGCCAGCAGTTATGAACAACCTGGGGCCAACGTCCTGACTTTC	CASSYEQPGANVLTF
NA	TRBV6-4	TRBJ2-5	TRBD1	TGTGCCAGCAGTCCAGGGGGCGCATCGGAGACCCAGTACTTC	CASSPGGASETQYF
NA	TRBV9	TRBJ2-7	NA	TGTGCCAGCAGCGTAGACTTCATATCCTACGAGCAGTACTTC	CASSVDFISYEQYF
NA	TRBV27	TRBJ2-2	TRBD1	TGTGCCAGCAGTTCTCACCGGGACAGGGGGCTGGACGGGGAGCTGTTTTTT	CASSSHRDRGLDGELFF
NA	TRBV5-8	TRBJ2-5	NA	TGTGCCAGCAGCTTGGCCATCAGCGGGCTCCACCAAGAGACCCAGTACTTC	CASSLAISGLHQETQYF
NA	TRBV19	TRBJ1-2	NA	TGTGCCAGTAGTATAGCATCACTCCGGGGAGCTAACTATGGCTACACCTTC	CASSIASLRGANYGYTF
NA	TRBV5-1	TRBJ2-5	NA	TGCGCCAGCAGCTCGGCCGCTCGGGAGACCCAGTACTTC	CASSSAARETQYF
NA	TRBV30	TRBJ1-6	NA	TGTGCCTGGCGGGGGGCTCGGTCACCCCTCCACTTT	CAWRGARSPLHF
NA	TRBV6-6	TRBJ2-1	TRBD2	TGTGCCAGCAGTTACGTAGCGGGAGGTCGGGATGAGCAGTTCTTC	CASSYVAGGRDEQFF
NA	TRBV14	TRBJ1-1	NA	TGTGCCAGCAGCCCATTTCTCCTGAACACTGAAGCTTTCTTT	CASSPFLLNTEAFF
few	TRBV7-3	TRBJ2-1	TRBD2	TGTGCCAGCAGCTTCCTGCCGAGCGGGGGGAACAATGAGCAGTTCTTC	CASSFLPSGGNNEQFF
NA	TRBV27	TRBJ2-3	TRBD1	TGTGCCAGCAGTCCTGACAGGGGAGGTACAGATACGCAGTATTTT	CASSPDRGGTDTQYF
NA	TRBV6-1	TRBJ1-2	TRBD1	TGTGCCAGCAGTGTAGGGCAGGGGGCGGCCTATGGCTACACCTTC	CASSVGQGAAYGYTF
once	TRBV7-8	TRBJ2-7	TRBD1	TGTGCCAGCAGCATCACGGGACAGGGATTGTACGAGCAGTACTTC	CASSITGQGLYEQYF
NA	TRBV6-6	TRBJ1-1	NA	TGTGCCAGCACCCCAACAGCTATGAACACTGAAGCTTTCTTT	CASTPTAMNTEAFF
NA	TRBV4-1	TRBJ1-4	TRBD1	TGCGCCAGCAGCCGACCCGGACAGGACGAAAAACTGTTTTTT	CASSRPGQDEKLFF
NA	TRBV4-2	TRBJ2-1	TRBD2	TGTGCCAGCAGCCAAGCCGCGGGAGGGGCCTACAATGAGCAGTTCTTC	CASSQAAGGAYNEQFF
NA	TRBV5-1	TRBJ2-3	NA	TGCGCCAGCAGCTTAGGTTCGTTATCGGGCACAGATACGCAGTATTTT	CASSLGSLSGTDTQYF
NA	TRBV2	TRBJ1-2	TRBD1	TGTGCCAGCAGTGAAGGGACAGGAGGAGGCTACACCTTC	CASSEGTGGGYTF
once	TRBV7-3	TRBJ2-5	TRBD1	TGTGCCAGCAGCCCCTCGGGACAGGAGGGAAAGACCCAGTACTTC	CASSPSGQEGKTQYF
NA	TRBV2	TRBJ2-2	NA	TGTGCCAGCAGTGGGTCCAGGGGTGGGATCACCGGGGAGCTGTTTTTT	CASSGSRGGITGELFF
NA	TRBV28	TRBJ2-7	TRBD1	TGTGCCAGCAGTCAGATGACAGGGGTCGACGAGCAGTACTTC	CASSQMTGVDEQYF
NA	TRBV4-1	TRBJ2-7	NA	TGCGCCAGCAGAAGGGGATTCAACCTTAACGAGCAGTACTTC	CASRRGFNLNEQYF
NA	TRBV27	TRBJ1-2	NA	TGTGCCAGCAGTTTACACCACAGGGACTATGGCTACACCTTC	CASSLHHRDYGYTF
once	TRBV21-1	TRBJ2-7	NA	TGTGCCAGCAGAGACCGAGGGTGGTGGCAGTACTTC	CASRDRGWWQYF
few	TRBV27	TRBJ2-2	NA	TGTGCCAGCGCGGGGAACACCGGGGAGCTGTTTTTT	CASAGNTGELFF
NA	TRBV10-3	TRBJ1-2	NA	TGTGCCATCAGTGAGTCGTACAGGGTGAGCTATGGCTACACCTTC	CAISESYRVSYGYTF
NA	TRBV10-2	TRBJ1-2	TRBD1	TGCGCCAGCAGTGATAACAGGGGGACGGATGGCTACACCTTC	CASSDNRGTDGYTF
NA	TRBV2	TRBJ2-1	NA	TGTGCCAGAGAGCGTCGGGCGTGGGACAATGAGCAGTTCTTC	CARERRAWDNEQFF
NA	TRBV11-2	TRBJ1-1	TRBD1	TGTGCCAGCAGCTTAGATGTGGGGACAGGGGAAGCTTTCTTT	CASSLDVGTGEAFF
NA	TRBV28	TRBJ2-3	NA	TGTGCCAGCAGCCGGGACGCCACAGATACGCAGTATTTT	CASSRDATDTQYF
NA	TRBV5-6	TRBJ2-7	NA	TGTGCCAGCAGCCTGGACACTCTTCCGAGTCACGAGCAGTACTTC	CASSLDTLPSHEQYF
NA	TRBV5-8	TRBJ2-7	TRBD1	TGTGCCAGCAGCCGGACAGGGTCAGGGGAGCAGTACTTC	CASSRTGSGEQYF
NA	TRBV4-1	TRBJ2-2	NA	TGCGCCAGCAGCCAGTCCGAAAACACCGGGGAGCTGTTTTTT	CASSQSENTGELFF
NA	TRBV27	TRBJ2-4	NA	TGTGCCAGCAGTTTATTTGCTCAGAATGCGGGCATTCAGTACTTC	CASSLFAQNAGIQYF
NA	TRBV19	TRBJ1-1	NA	TGTGCCAGTAGTATTGGGATTGGAGGGGCTTTCTTT	CASSIGIGGAFF
few	TRBV6-5	TRBJ1-5	TRBD1	TGTGCCAGCAGTTACAACAGGGGACAGCCCCAGCATTTT	CASSYNRGQPQHF
NA	TRBV6-1	TRBJ1-2	NA	TGTGCCAGCAGGTCGCCAACTAACTATGGCTACACCTTC	CASRSPTNYGYTF
NA	TRBV28	TRBJ2-7	TRBD2	TGTGCCAGCAGCCGCCCTACTAGCGGGAGTTTCTACGAGCAGTACTTC	CASSRPTSGSFYEQYF
NA	TRBV15	TRBJ2-7	NA	TGTGCCACCAGCAGAGATTCCCCAGACTACGAGCAGTACTTC	CATSRDSPDYEQYF
few	TRBV7-2	TRBJ1-5	TRBD1	TGTGCCAGCAGCTTAAGGGACAGGGAGGGTAATCAGCCCCAGCATTTT	CASSLRDREGNQPQHF
NA	TRBV28	TRBJ2-1	TRBD1	TGTGCCAGCAGTTCCCTCCGAAGGACAGGGGGTGAGCAGTTCTTC	CASSSLRRTGGEQFF
NA	TRBV4-1	TRBJ2-4	TRBD2	TGCGCCAGCAGCACCAAGAAAGTGGGACTAGCAGTAGCCAAAAACATTCAGTACTTC	CASSTKKVGLAVAKNIQYF
NA	TRBV11-3	TRBJ2-6	TRBD1	TGTGCCAGCAGTACGGGACAGGGGGCGCCTGGGGCCAACGTCCTGACTTTC	CASSTGQGAPGANVLTF
NA	TRBV10-2	TRBJ2-4	TRBD2	TGCGCCAGCAGTACCCTTGGTGGGAGGGTCAAAAACATTCAGTACTTC	CASSTLGGRVKNIQYF
few	TRBV6-5	TRBJ2-7	NA	TGTGCCAGCAGTTACTCAGGGCGCGAGCAGTACTTC	CASSYSGREQYF
NA	TRBV5-1	TRBJ1-1	NA	TGCGCCAGCAGCTTCCGAGGAGCCACTGAAGCTTTCTTT	CASSFRGATEAFF
NA	TRBV11-2	TRBJ2-1	TRBD2	TGTGCCAGCAGCTCTCTAGCGGGGTACAATGAGCAGTTCTTC	CASSSLAGYNEQFF
NA	TRBV7-9	TRBJ2-2	NA	TGTGCCAGCAGATTGGGGTCTTTAACCGGGGAGCTGTTTTTT	CASRLGSLTGELFF
NA	TRBV6-1	TRBJ1-2	TRBD1	TGTGCCAGCAGTGCTTCCGGGACAGGGACCTATGGCTACACCTTC	CASSASGTGTYGYTF
once	TRBV6-5	TRBJ2-2	NA	TGTGCCAGCAGTTACGTTGATGGGGAGCTGTTTTTT	CASSYVDGELFF